A selection of T cell receptor beta chains follows, all from one sample in a study of blood T cell repertoires in COVID-19. TCRdb's copy holds only in-frame clones and misses some; the assay was immunoSEQ multiplex PCR. The sample consists of some 240,000 clones, around 83% of them appearing once. Material for sequencing was PBMCs or T cells enriched from blood (not recorded which). These receptors all stem from a woman between 50 and 59 years old who had been exposed to COVID-19. Each CDR3 is given with its conserved first and last residue. The D gene is left open where the match is weak. Clone size is not always given. Where it is, it says once, few, many or a class for expanded clones.

cdr3_length: 13
v_call: TRBV12-3/TRBV12-4
d_call: TRBD1
clone_size: once
j_call: TRBJ1-6
cdr3_nt: TGTGCCAGCAGTCGACAGGGGCATTCACCCCTCCACTTT
cdr3_aa: CASSRQGHSPLHF

cdr3_length: 19
v_call: TRBV28
d_call: TRBD1
clone_size: .
j_call: TRBJ2-1
cdr3_nt: TGTGCCAGCAGTTCCTTGACAGGGAAGAATCAAAGCTCCTACAATGAGCAGTTCTTC
cdr3_aa: CASSSLTGKNQSSYNEQFF

cdr3_length: 13
v_call: TRBV28
d_call: .
clone_size: .
j_call: TRBJ2-2
cdr3_nt: TGTGCCAGCAGTTTAACGGTAACCGGGGAGCTGTTTTTT
cdr3_aa: CASSLTVTGELFF

cdr3_length: 14
v_call: TRBV27
d_call: .
clone_size: .
j_call: TRBJ1-1
cdr3_nt: TGTGCCAGCAGTTTGGTAGGGGCAGGAACTGAAGCTTTCTTT
cdr3_aa: CASSLVGAGTEAFF

cdr3_length: 15
v_call: TRBV4-1
d_call: TRBD1
clone_size: few
j_call: TRBJ2-1
cdr3_nt: TGCGCCAGCAGTCGTGGGACAGAGCCCTACAATGAGCAGTTCTTC
cdr3_aa: CASSRGTEPYNEQFF

cdr3_length: 13
v_call: TRBV5-1
d_call: TRBD1
clone_size: few
j_call: TRBJ1-1
cdr3_nt: TGCGCCAGCAGCTTGACAGGGGTAACTGAAGCTTTCTTT
cdr3_aa: CASSLTGVTEAFF

cdr3_length: 14
v_call: TRBV27
d_call: TRBD2
clone_size: .
j_call: TRBJ2-7
cdr3_nt: TGTGCCAGCAGTCTCCGGGACTACTCCTACGAGCAGTACTTC
cdr3_aa: CASSLRDYSYEQYF

cdr3_length: 13
v_call: TRBV29-1
d_call: TRBD1
clone_size: .
j_call: TRBJ1-3
cdr3_nt: TGCAGCGTTGAAACAGGGGACGGAAACACCATATATTTT
cdr3_aa: CSVETGDGNTIYF

cdr3_length: 15
v_call: TRBV5-1
d_call: TRBD1
clone_size: once
j_call: TRBJ1-4
cdr3_nt: TGCGCCAGCAGCTTCGTACAGGGGGCAAAGGAAAAACTGTTTTTT
cdr3_aa: CASSFVQGAKEKLFF

cdr3_length: 13
v_call: TRBV5-5
d_call: .
clone_size: .
j_call: TRBJ1-2
cdr3_nt: TGTGCCAGCACCCTAGGCGCGGTTGATGGCTACACCTTC
cdr3_aa: CASTLGAVDGYTF

cdr3_length: 12
v_call: TRBV29-1
d_call: .
clone_size: .
j_call: TRBJ1-1
cdr3_nt: TGCAGCGTTTATGAGGGAAACACTGAAGCTTTCTTT
cdr3_aa: CSVYEGNTEAFF

cdr3_length: 15
v_call: TRBV9
d_call: .
clone_size: .
j_call: TRBJ2-7
cdr3_nt: TGTGCCAGCAGCGTAGCAGCAGGGGCTGGCTACGAGCAGTACTTC
cdr3_aa: CASSVAAGAGYEQYF

cdr3_length: 16
v_call: TRBV6-1
d_call: .
clone_size: .
j_call: TRBJ1-5
cdr3_nt: TGTGCCAGCAGTGAAGATAGGGGGTCAGGTAATCAGCCCCAGCATTTT
cdr3_aa: CASSEDRGSGNQPQHF

cdr3_length: 15
v_call: TRBV18
d_call: .
clone_size: .
j_call: TRBJ2-5
cdr3_nt: TGTGCCAGCTCACCATCATCGGGGAGGATAGAGACCCAGTACTTC
cdr3_aa: CASSPSSGRIETQYF

cdr3_length: 16
v_call: TRBV19
d_call: .
clone_size: .
j_call: TRBJ1-2
cdr3_nt: TGTGCCAGTAGTATATCCCATCGGAGGGGCTTTTATGGCTACACCTTC
cdr3_aa: CASSISHRRGFYGYTF

cdr3_length: 14
v_call: TRBV5-5
d_call: .
clone_size: few
j_call: TRBJ1-4
cdr3_nt: TGTGCCAGCAGCTTGGGGGGACCCGGGAGGAAACTGTTTTTT
cdr3_aa: CASSLGGPGRKLFF

cdr3_length: 17
v_call: TRBV9
d_call: .
clone_size: few
j_call: TRBJ2-1
cdr3_nt: TGTGCCAGCAGCGCTTCGGCGGGGCAGACGCCGGGCGATGAGCAGTTCTTC
cdr3_aa: CASSASAGQTPGDEQFF

cdr3_length: 16
v_call: TRBV19
d_call: TRBD1
clone_size: few
j_call: TRBJ1-2
cdr3_nt: TGTGCCAGTAGTATATCAACAGGGGGCGCGGGCTATGGCTACACCTTC
cdr3_aa: CASSISTGGAGYGYTF

cdr3_length: 11
v_call: TRBV19
d_call: .
clone_size: .
j_call: TRBJ2-1
cdr3_nt: TGTGCCAGTAGTATTGACCAGGCGCAGTTCTTC
cdr3_aa: CASSIDQAQFF

cdr3_length: 13
v_call: TRBV12-3/TRBV12-4
d_call: TRBD1
clone_size: .
j_call: TRBJ1-2
cdr3_nt: TGTGCCAGCAGACTCGGACAGGGAGAAGGCTACACCTTC
cdr3_aa: CASRLGQGEGYTF

cdr3_length: 13
v_call: TRBV3-1/TRBV3-2
d_call: .
clone_size: once
j_call: TRBJ1-2
cdr3_nt: TGTGCCAGCAGCCTCAGGGCCGGCTATGGCTACACCTTC
cdr3_aa: CASSLRAGYGYTF

cdr3_length: 14
v_call: TRBV28
d_call: TRBD1
clone_size: .
j_call: TRBJ2-1
cdr3_nt: TGTGCCAGCAGCCAATGGACAGGGCCTAATGAGCAGTTCTTC
cdr3_aa: CASSQWTGPNEQFF